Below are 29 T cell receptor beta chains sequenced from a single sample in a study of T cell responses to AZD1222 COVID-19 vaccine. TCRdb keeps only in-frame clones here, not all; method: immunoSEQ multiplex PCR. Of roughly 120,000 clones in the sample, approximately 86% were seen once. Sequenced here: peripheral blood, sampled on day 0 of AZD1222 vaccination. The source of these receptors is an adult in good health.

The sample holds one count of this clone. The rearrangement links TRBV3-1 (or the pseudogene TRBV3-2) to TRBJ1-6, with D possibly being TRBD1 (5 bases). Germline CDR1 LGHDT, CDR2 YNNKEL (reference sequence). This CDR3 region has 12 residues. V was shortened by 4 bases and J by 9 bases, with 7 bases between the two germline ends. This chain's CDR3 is CASSPGTSPLHF. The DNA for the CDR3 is TGTGCCAGCAGCCCCGGGACTTCACCCCTCCACTTT.

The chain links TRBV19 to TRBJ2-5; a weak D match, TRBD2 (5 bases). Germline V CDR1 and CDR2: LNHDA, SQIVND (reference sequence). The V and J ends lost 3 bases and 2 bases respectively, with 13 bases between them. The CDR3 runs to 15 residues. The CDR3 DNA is TGTGCCAGTAGTATTCGTCCTTCGGGGCAAGAGACCCAGTACTTC. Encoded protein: CASSIRPSGQETQYF.

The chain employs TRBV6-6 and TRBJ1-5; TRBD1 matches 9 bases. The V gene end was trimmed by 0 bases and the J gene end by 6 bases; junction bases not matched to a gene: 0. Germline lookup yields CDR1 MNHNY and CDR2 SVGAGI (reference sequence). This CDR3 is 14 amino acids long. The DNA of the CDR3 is TGTGCCAGCAGTTACTCGACAGGGGGTCAGCCCCAGCATTTT. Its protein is CASSYSTGGQPQHF.

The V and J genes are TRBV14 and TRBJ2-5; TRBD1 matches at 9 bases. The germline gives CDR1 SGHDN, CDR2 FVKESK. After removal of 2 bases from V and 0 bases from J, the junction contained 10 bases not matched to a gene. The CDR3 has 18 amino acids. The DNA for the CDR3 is TGTGCCAGCAGCCAAATCTTGGGACAGGGATTATACCAAGAGACCCAGTACTTC. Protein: CASSQILGQGLYQETQYF.

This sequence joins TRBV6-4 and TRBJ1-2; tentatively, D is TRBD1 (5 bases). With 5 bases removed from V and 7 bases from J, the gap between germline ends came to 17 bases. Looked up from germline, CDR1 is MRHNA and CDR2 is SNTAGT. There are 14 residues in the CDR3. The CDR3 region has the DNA TGTGCCAGCAGTCAAATTCAGGGTTCTAGTGGCTACACCTTC. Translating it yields CASSQIQGSSGYTF.

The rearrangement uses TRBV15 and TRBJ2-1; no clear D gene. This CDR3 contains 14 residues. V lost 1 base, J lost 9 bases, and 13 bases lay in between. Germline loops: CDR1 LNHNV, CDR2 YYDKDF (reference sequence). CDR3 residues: CATSRVNRGPEQFF. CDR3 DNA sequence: TGTGCCACCAGCAGAGTGAACCGAGGTCCTGAGCAGTTCTTC.

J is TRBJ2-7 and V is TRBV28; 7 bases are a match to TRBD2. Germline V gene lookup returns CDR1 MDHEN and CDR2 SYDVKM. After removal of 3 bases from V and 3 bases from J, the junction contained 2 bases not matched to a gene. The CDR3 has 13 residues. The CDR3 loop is CASSFSGGYEQYF. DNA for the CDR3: TGTGCCAGCAGTTTTTCGGGGGGCTACGAGCAGTACTTC. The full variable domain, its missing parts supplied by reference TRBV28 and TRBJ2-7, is DVKVTQSSRYLVKRTGEKVFLECVQDMDHENMFWYRQDPGLGLRLIYFSYDVKMKEKGDIPEGYSVSREKKERFSLILESASTNQTSMYLCASSFSGGYEQYFGPGTRLTVT.

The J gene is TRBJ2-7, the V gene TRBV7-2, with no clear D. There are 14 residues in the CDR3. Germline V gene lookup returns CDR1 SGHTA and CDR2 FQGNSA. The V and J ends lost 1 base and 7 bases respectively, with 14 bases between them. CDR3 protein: CASSLDSLSREQYF. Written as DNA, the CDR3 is TGTGCCAGCAGCTTAGACTCCCTAAGTAGGGAGCAGTACTTC.

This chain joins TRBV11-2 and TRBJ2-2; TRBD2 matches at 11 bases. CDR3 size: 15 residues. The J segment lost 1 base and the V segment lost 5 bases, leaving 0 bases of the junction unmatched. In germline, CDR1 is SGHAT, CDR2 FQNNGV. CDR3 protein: CASSGLAGNTGELFF. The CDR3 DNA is TGTGCCAGCAGCGGACTAGCGGGGAACACCGGGGAGCTGTTTTTT.

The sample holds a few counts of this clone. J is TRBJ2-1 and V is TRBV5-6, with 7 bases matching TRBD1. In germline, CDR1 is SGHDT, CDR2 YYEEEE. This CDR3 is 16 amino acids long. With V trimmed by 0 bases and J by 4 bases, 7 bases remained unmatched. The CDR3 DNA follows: TGTGCCAGCAGCTTGGGGGACAGCATCCTTTACAATGAGCAGTTCTTC. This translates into CASSLGDSILYNEQFF.

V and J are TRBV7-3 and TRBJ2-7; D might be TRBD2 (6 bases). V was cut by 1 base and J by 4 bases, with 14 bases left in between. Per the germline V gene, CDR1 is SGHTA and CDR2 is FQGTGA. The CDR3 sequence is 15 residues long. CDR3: CASSLIGGSQYEQYF. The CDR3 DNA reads TGTGCCAGCAGCTTAATCGGGGGTTCCCAATACGAGCAGTACTTC.

The CDR3 region is CSVEVSYGYTF. The CDR3 DNA follows: TGCAGCGTTGAAGTAAGCTATGGCTACACCTTC. This chain uses TRBV29-1 with TRBJ1-2; D is undetermined. The V gene's germline CDR1 is SQVTM and CDR2 ANQGSEA. Trimming stripped 1 base from V and 4 bases from J, with 4 bases between. The CDR3 runs to 11 residues.

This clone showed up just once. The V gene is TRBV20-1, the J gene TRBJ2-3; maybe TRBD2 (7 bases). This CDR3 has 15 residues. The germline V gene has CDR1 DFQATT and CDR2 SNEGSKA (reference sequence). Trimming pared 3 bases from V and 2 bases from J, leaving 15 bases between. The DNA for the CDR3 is TGCAGTGCTAGTTCGGCGGGGGCCTTCACAGATACGCAGTATTTT. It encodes CSASSAGAFTDTQYF.

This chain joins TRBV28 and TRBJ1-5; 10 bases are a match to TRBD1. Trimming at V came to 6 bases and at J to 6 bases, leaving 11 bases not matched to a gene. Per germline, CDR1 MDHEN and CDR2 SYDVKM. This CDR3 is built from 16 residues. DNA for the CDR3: TGTGCCAGCAGAATTGGGGGGGGACAGGGGAGTCAGCCCCAGCATTTT. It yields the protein CASRIGGGQGSQPQHF.

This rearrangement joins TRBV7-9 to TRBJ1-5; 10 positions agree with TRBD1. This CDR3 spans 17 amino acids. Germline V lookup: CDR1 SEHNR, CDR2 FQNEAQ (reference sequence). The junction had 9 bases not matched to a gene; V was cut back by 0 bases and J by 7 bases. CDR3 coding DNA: TGTGCCAGCAGCTTAGCGAAGGGACAGGGGTTAAGACAGCCCCAGCATTTT. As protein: CASSLAKGQGLRQPQHF.

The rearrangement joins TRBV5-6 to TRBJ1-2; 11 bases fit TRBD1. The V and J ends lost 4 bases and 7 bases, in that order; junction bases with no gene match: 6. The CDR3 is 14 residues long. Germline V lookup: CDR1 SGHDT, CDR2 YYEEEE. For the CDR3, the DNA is TGTGCCAGCAGCATGACCGGGACAGGGGGTGGCTACACCTTC. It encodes CASSMTGTGGGYTF. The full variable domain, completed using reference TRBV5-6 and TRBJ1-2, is DAGVTQSPTHLIKTRGQQVTLRCSPKSGHDTVSWYQQALGQGPQFIFQYYEEEERQRGNFPDRFSGHQFPNYSSELNVNALLLGDSALYLCASSMTGTGGGYTFGSGTRLTVV.

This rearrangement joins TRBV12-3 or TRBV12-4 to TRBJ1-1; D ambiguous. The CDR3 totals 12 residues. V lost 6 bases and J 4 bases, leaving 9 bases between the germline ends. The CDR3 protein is CASSSVGTEAFF. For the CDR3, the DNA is TGTGCCAGCAGCTCGGTAGGCACTGAAGCTTTCTTT.

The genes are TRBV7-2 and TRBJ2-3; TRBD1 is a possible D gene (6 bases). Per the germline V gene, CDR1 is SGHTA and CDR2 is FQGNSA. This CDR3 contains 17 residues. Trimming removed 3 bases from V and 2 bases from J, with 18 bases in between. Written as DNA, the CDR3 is TGTGCCAGCAGCTTGAGATCCGGGACAACCTCCACAGATACGCAGTATTTT. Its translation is CASSLRSGTTSTDTQYF. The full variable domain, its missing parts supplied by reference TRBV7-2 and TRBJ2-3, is GAGVSQSPSNKVTEKGKDVELRCDPISGHTALYWYRQSLGQGLEFLIYFQGNSAPDKSGLPSDRFSAERTGGSVSTLTIQRTQQEDSAVYLCASSLRSGTTSTDTQYFGPGTRLTVL.

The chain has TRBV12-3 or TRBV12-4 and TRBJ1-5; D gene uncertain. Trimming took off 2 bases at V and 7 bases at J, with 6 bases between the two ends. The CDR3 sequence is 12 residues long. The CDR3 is CASSLFGQPQHF. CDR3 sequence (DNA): TGTGCCAGCAGTTTATTCGGGCAGCCCCAGCATTTT.

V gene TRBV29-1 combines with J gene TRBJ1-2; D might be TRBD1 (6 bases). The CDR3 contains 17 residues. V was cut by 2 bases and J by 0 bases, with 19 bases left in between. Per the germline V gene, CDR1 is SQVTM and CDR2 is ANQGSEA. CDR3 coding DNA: TGCAGCGTTGAAAACGACAGGTGGGCATCCTCTAACTATGGCTACACCTTC. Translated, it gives CSVENDRWASSNYGYTF.

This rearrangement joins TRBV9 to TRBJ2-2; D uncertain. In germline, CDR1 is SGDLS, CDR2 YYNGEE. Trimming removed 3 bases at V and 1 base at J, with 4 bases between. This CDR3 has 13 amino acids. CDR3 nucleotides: TGTGCCAGCAGCGCCCGGAACACCGGGGAGCTGTTTTTT. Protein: CASSARNTGELFF.

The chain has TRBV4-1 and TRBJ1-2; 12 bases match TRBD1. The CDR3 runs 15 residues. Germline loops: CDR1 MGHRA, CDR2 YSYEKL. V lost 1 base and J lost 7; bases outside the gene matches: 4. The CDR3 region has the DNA TGCGCCAGCAGCCAAGCAGGGGACAGGGGGCCTGGCTACACCTTC. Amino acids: CASSQAGDRGPGYTF.

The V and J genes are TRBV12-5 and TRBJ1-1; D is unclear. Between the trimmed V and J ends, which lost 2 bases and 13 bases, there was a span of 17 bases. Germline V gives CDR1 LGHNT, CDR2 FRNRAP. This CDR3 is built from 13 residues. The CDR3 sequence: CASGLPRSKDGFF. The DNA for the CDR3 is TGTGCTAGTGGTTTGCCCCGGTCCAAGGACGGTTTCTTT.

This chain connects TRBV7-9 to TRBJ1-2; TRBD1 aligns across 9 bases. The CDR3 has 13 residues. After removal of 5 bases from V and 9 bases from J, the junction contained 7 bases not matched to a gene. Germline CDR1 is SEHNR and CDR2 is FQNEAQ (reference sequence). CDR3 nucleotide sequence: TGTGCCAGCAGCCGGACAGGGGTTGAGCGCTACACCTTC. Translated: CASSRTGVERYTF.

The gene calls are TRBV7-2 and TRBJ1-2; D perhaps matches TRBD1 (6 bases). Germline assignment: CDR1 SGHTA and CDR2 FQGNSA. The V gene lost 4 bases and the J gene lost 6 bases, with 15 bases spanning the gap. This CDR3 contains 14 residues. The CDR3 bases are TGTGCCAGCAGCTCCGGACAGAGAGGGCATGGCTACACCTTC. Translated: CASSSGQRGHGYTF.

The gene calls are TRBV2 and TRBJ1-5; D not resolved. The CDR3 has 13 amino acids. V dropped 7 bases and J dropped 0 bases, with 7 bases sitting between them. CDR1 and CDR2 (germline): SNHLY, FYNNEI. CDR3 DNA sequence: TGTGCCAGCATGTTTTATAGCAATCAGCCCCAGCATTTT. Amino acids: CASMFYSNQPQHF.

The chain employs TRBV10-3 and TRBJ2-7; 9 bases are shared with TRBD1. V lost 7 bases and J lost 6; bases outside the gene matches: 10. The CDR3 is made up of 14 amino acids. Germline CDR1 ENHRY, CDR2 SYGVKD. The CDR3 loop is CAITRGDRESEQYF. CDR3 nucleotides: TGTGCCATCACACGGGGGGACAGGGAGAGCGAGCAGTACTTC.

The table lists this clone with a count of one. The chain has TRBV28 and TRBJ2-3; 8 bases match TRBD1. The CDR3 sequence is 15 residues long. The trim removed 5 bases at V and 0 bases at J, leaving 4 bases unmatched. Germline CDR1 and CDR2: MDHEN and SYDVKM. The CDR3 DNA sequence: TGTGCCAGCAGTCCGGACAGGGTCAGCACAGATACGCAGTATTTT. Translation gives CASSPDRVSTDTQYF.

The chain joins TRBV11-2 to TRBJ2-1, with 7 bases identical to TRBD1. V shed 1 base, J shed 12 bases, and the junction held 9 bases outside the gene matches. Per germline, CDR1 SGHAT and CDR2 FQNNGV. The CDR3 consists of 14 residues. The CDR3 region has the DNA TGTGCCAGCAGCTTAGGGACAGGTGGTATAGGGCAGTTCTTC. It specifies CASSLGTGGIGQFF. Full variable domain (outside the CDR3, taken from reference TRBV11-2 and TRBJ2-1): EAGVAQSPRYKIIEKRQSVAFWCNPISGHATLYWYQQILGQGPKLLIQFQNNGVVDDSQLPKDRFSAERLKGVDSTLKIQPAKLEDSAVYLCASSLGTGGIGQFFGPGTRLTVL.